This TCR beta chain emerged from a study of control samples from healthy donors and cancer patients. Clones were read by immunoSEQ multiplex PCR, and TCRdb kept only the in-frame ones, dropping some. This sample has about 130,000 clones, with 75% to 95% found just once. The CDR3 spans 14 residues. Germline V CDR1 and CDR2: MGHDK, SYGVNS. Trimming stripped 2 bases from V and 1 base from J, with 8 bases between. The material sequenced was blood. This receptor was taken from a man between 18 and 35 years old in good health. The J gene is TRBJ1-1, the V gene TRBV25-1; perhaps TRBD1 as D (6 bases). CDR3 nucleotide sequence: TGTGCCAGCAGTGAACTCAGGGGGAACACTGAAGCTTTCTTT. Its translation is CASSELRGNTEAFF.